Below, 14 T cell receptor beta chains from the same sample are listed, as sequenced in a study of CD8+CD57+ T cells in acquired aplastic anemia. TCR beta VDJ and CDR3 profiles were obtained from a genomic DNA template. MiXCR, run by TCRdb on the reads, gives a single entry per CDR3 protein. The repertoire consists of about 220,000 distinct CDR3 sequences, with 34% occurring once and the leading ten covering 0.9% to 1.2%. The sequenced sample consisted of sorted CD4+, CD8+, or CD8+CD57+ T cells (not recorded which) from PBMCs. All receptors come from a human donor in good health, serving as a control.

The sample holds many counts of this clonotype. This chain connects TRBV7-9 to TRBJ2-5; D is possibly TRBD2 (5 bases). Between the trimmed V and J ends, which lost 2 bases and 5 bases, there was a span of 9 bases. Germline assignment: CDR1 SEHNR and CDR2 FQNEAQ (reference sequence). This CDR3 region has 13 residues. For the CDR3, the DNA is TGTGCCAGCAGCTTACTCCGGGGTGAGACCCAGTACTTC. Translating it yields CASSLLRGETQYF.

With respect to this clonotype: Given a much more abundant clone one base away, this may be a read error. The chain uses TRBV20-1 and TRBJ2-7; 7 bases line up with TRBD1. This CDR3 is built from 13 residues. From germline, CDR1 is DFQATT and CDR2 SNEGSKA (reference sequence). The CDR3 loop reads CSASSARGNEQHF. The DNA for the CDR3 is TGCAGTGCTAGTTCTGCCAGGGGGAACGAGCAGCACTTC.

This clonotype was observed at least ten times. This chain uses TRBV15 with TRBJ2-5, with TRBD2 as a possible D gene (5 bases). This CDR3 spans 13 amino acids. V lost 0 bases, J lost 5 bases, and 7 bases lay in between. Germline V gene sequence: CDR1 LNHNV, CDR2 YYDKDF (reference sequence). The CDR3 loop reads CATSRDRDETQYF. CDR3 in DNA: TGTGCCACCAGCAGAGATCGGGATGAGACCCAGTACTTC.

The DNA of the CDR3 is TGTGCCAGCAGTCTAACAGGGGGCGCGGATCGAGCTTTCTTT. Encoded protein: CASSLTGGADRAFF. The chain employs TRBV2 and TRBJ1-1; 9 nucleotides line up with TRBD1. The V gene end was trimmed by 5 bases and the J gene end by 10 bases; junction bases not matched to a gene: 11. CDR1 is SNHLY and CDR2 is FYNNEI in the germline V gene. The CDR3 contains 14 residues.

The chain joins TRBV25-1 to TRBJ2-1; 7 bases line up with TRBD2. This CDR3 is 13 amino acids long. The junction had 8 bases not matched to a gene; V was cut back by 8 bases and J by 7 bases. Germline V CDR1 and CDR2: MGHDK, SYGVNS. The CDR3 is CASSRGGENEQFF. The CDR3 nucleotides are TGTGCCAGCTCACGGGGAGGGGAAAATGAGCAGTTCTTC.

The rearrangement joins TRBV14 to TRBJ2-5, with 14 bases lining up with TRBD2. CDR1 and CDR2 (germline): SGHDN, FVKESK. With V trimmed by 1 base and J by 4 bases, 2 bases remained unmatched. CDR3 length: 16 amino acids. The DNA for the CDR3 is TGTGCCAGCAGCCAAGGACTAGCGGGAGGGGCAGAGACCCAGTACTTC. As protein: CASSQGLAGGAETQYF.

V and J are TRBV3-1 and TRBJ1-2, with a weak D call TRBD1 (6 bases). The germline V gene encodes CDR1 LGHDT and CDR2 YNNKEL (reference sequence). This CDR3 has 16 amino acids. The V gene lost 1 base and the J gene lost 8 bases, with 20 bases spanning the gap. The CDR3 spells CASSQGYRDTGWGYTF. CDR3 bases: TGTGCCAGCAGCCAAGGATACCGGGACACCGGCTGGGGCTACACCTTC.

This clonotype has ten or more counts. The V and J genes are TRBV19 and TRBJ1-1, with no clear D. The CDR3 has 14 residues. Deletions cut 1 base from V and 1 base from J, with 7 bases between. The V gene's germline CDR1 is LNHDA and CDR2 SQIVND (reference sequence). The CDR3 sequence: CASSIVGRNTEAFF. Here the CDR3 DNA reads TGTGCCAGTAGTATAGTGGGGAGGAACACTGAAGCTTTCTTT.

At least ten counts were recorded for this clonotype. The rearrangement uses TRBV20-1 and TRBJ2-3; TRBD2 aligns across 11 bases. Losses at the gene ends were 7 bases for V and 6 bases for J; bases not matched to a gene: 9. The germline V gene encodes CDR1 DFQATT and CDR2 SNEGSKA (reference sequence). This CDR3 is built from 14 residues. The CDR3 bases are TGCAGTGAATTAGCACTAGCGGGAGATGATACGCAGTATTTT. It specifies CSELALAGDDTQYF.

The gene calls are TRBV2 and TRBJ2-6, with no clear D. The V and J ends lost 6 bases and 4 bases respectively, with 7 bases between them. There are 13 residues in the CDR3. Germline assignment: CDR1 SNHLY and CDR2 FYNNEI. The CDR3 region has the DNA TGTGCCAGCAGCAAACAGGGGGCCAACGTCCTGACTTTC. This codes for CASSKQGANVLTF.

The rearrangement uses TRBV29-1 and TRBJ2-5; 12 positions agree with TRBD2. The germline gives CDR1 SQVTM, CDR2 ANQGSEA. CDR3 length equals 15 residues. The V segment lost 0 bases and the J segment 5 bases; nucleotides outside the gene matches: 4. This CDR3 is CSVEDRLAGGETQYF. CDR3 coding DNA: TGCAGCGTTGAAGATCGCCTAGCGGGAGGGGAGACCCAGTACTTC.

CDR3 sequence: CASRDIRVSTDTQYF. CDR3 in DNA: TGCGCCAGCAGAGATATTAGGGTCTCCACAGATACGCAGTATTTT. The chain carries TRBV5-1 and TRBJ2-3; D is ambiguous. The CDR3 consists of 15 residues. Germline loops: CDR1 SGHRS, CDR2 YFSETQ. The germline V and J ends were trimmed by 5 bases and 2 bases, with 15 bases remaining between them. The full variable domain, completed using reference TRBV5-1 and TRBJ2-3, is KAGVTQTPRYLIKTRGQQVTLSCSPISGHRSVSWYQQTPGQGLQFLFEYFSETQRNKGNFPGRFSGRQFSNSRSEMNVSTLELGDSALYLCASRDIRVSTDTQYFGPGTRLTVL.

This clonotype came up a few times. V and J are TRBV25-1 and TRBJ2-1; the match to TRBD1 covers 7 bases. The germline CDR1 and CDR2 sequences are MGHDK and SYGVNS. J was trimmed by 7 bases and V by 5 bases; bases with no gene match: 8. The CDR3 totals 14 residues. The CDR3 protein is CASSQPPDRNEQFF. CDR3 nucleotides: TGTGCCAGCAGTCAGCCCCCGGACAGGAATGAGCAGTTCTTC.

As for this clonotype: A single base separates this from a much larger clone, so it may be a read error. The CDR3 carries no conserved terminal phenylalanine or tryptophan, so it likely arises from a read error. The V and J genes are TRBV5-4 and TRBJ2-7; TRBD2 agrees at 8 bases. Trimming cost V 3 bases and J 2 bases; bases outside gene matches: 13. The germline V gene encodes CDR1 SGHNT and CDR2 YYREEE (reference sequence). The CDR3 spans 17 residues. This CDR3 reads CASSSLSGAVTTYEQYL. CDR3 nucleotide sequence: TGTGCCAGCAGCTCGCTTAGCGGGGCTGTCACAACCTACGAGCAGTACCTC.